This TCR beta chain stems from a study of Graves' ophthalmopathy and Graves' hyperthyroidism. Moderate-to-severe activity, with CAS ≥3, NOSPECS ≥4 and duration under 3 months, characterized the donors with ophthalmopathy. Diagnosis used clinical symptoms, serum thyroxine, TRAb, thyroid ultrasound and orbital computed tomography. Study observations and caveats: Clonotypes were expanded in thyroid at above 0.001 frequency, and most also appeared in blood. At 60% to 71% sensitivity and 72.22% specificity, the model predicted progression of the ophthalmopathy.

This clonotype was recorded a few times. Its cognate antigen is unknown. There are 17 residues in the CDR3. In germline, CDR1 is MNHEY, CDR2 SVGAGI. Trimming took 1 base from V and 1 from J; bases not matched to a gene: 8. TCR beta CDR3 regions were amplified from RNA transcripts. A first-round RT-PCR used HTBI primers, followed by a second-round multiplex PCR. TCRdb passed the multiplex PCR reads through MiXCR, listing each CDR3 protein once. The sample has 500,000 to 800,000 distinct CDR3 sequences; over 40% are singletons. Sequenced material: peripheral blood. This clonotype was obtained from an adult man with Graves' ophthalmopathy. The chain combines TRBV6-5 with TRBJ1-1; 8 nucleotides line up with TRBD1. The CDR3 loop reads CASSYYWAGGANTEAFF. In nucleotides, the CDR3 is TGTGCCAGCAGTTACTACTGGGCAGGGGGCGCGAACACTGAAGCTTTCTTT.